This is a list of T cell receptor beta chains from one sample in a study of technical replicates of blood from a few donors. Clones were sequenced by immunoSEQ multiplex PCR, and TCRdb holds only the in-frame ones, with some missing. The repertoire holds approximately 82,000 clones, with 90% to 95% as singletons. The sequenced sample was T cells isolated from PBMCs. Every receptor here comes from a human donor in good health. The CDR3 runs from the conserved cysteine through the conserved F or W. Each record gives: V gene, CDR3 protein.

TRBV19,CAGSGGQVNTEAFF
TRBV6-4,CASSRTSGGAETQYF
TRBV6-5,CAARHSGTGRDEQFF
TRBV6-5,CASKLVGDRSYEQYF
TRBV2,CASSVRVLSASPLHF
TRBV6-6,CASSRNRVADYGYTF
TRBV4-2,CASSHAGGLNTEAFF
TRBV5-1,CASSWTGTGDTEAFF
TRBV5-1,CASSLGDLSSYNEQFF
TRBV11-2,CASSLPRDSLVNEKLFF
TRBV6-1,CASSENTGGITDTQYF
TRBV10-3,CAISSPGGGSNEQFF
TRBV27,CASSLVGGTSGRTDTQYF
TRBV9,CASSVSGGAGYEQYF
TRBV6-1,CASSEPLAGDFLYEQYF
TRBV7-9,CASSSASYEQYF
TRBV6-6,CASSYGRVTDTQYF
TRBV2,CASSATAGRHDEQYF
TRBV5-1,CASSLLAGGPYEQYF
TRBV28,CASSKVTLSGTF
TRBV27,CASSLRLGGQPQHF
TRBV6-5,CASRGTAETQYF
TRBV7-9,CASSLSGSSGNTIYF
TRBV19,CASSMTGFMEKLFF
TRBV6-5,CASSRLVGGTEAFF
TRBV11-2,CASSLGGGSEQYF
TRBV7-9,CASSSTIGGPLNQPQHF
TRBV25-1,CAGSGGWRSNTGELFF
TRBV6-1,CASSEDEARRAQYF
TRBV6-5,CASSLSLGTGTDTQYF
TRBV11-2,CASSPGQGPAETQYF
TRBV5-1,CASSRTPGQQFYNEQFF
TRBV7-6,CASSSLGQNTGELFF
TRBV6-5,CASSPDMTNYNEQFF
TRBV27,CASSLVTGGQPQHF
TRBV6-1,CAVAAFHNEKLFF
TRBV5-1,CASSLTGFEETQYF
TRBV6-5,CASSYSGQASYNEQFF
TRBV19,CATSMTGGTGYTF
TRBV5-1,CASSTGQNTEAFF
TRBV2,CASSGQGRNEQFF
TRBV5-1,CASSPGQGVETQYF
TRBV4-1,CASSRGLAGGYGNEQFF
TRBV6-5,CASLGQGGSPLHF
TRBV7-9,CASSQFPVRTNDTEAFF
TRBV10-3,CAISESVSGGTDTQYF
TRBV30,CAWSVYRTNYGYTF
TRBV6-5,CASSYGGTELEQYF
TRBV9,CASSVGTRGGNEQFF
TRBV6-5,CASSPSGGSGQPQHF
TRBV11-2,CASSPTAYEQYF
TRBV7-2,CASRILVINNEQFF
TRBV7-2,CASSFDNEQFF
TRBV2,CASSYIRENTEAFF
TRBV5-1,CASSLREANTEAFF